The 18 T cell receptor beta chains below all came from one sample that was sequenced in a study of T cell changes during pregnancy in multiple sclerosis. Clones were sequenced by immunoSEQ multiplex PCR, and TCRdb holds only the in-frame ones, with some missing. The table records approximately 51,000 clones, about 92% of them present only once. Sequenced here: CD4+ T cells from peripheral blood mononuclear cells, sampled after pregnancy. These receptor sequences come from a female donor with multiple sclerosis, enrolled in a pregnancy study.

This clone showed up just once. The chain combines TRBV5-1 with TRBJ1-1; possible D gene TRBD1, 6 bases. Germline V gives CDR1 SGHRS, CDR2 YFSETQ. The CDR3 extends over 14 amino acids. V dropped 1 base and J dropped 3 bases, with 10 bases sitting between them. The CDR3 region has the DNA TGCGCCAGCAGCTTGACAGGGCGGGACACTGAAGCTTTCTTT. Encoded protein: CASSLTGRDTEAFF.

V gene TRBV5-1 combines with J gene TRBJ2-1; TRBD1 is a possible D gene (5 bases). CDR1 SGHRS and CDR2 YFSETQ come from the germline V gene. The V and J ends lost 4 bases and 8 bases respectively, with 16 bases between them. The CDR3 extends over 14 amino acids. CDR3 bases: TGCGCCAGCAGCCTCGACAGCCTTTCCTATGAGCAGTTCTTC. It translates to CASSLDSLSYEQFF.

The V call is TRBV4-2, the J call TRBJ2-5, with D possibly TRBD2 on 5 matching bases. The germline V gene has CDR1 LGHNA and CDR2 YNFKEQ. Trimming took off 0 bases at V and 5 bases at J, with 13 bases between the two ends. The CDR3 sequence is 15 residues long. CDR3 in DNA: TGTGCCAGCAGCCAAGATCTACGGGGTCCGGAGACCCAGTACTTC. Translating it yields CASSQDLRGPETQYF.

This chain joins TRBV6-1 and TRBJ1-3; D is unresolved. CDR3 length: 16 residues. The germline CDR1 and CDR2 sequences are MNHNS and SASEGT. Trimming removed 2 bases at V and 0 bases at J, with 11 bases between. CDR3 sequence: CASSEWRVGSGNTIYF. In DNA form, the CDR3 reads TGTGCCAGCAGTGAATGGCGGGTCGGCTCTGGAAACACCATATATTTT.

V is TRBV19 and J is TRBJ2-7; D possibly corresponds to TRBD1 (6 bases). From germline, CDR1 is LNHDA and CDR2 SQIVND (reference sequence). The ends were cut back, 3 bases at V and 1 base at J, with 16 bases in the middle. This CDR3 has 16 amino acids. CDR3 in DNA: TGTGCCAGTAGTATCTACAGGGTAGAGTCATCCTACGAGCAGTACTTC. This codes for CASSIYRVESSYEQYF.

The chain has TRBV6-6 and TRBJ1-1; D remains ambiguous. The CDR3 length is 10 residues. Per the germline V gene, CDR1 is MNHNY and CDR2 is SVGAGI (reference sequence). V was trimmed by 6 bases and J by 5 bases, leaving 4 bases between them. The CDR3, as DNA: TGTGCCAGCAGCCGGACTGAAGCTTTCTTT. Translation gives CASSRTEAFF.

The chain joins TRBV4-3 to TRBJ2-3; 9 bases align to TRBD2. Germline CDR1 and CDR2: LGHNA and YSLEER. Trimming removed 4 bases from V and 1 base from J; junction bases left unmatched: 3. The CDR3 consists of 15 residues. CDR3 residues: CASSLRTSGTDTQYF. The CDR3 DNA follows: TGCGCCAGCAGCCTTCGGACTAGCGGCACAGATACGCAGTATTTT.

This chain links TRBV7-2 with TRBJ2-2, with D perhaps matching TRBD1 (6 bases). The CDR3 is 15 amino acids. The germline V gene has CDR1 SGHTA and CDR2 FQGNSA. The V end lost 5 bases, the J end lost 1 base, and 11 bases lay between the germline ends. The CDR3 DNA follows: TGTGCCAGCAGCAAAGGGGGATTGAACACCGGGGAGCTGTTTTTT. Protein product: CASSKGGLNTGELFF.

Notes on this clone: An end of the junction differs from the germline gene, which may be a read error. The chain uses TRBV7-7 and TRBJ1-1; 7 bases agree with TRBD1. The CDR3 totals 16 residues. CDR1 and CDR2 (germline): SSHAT, FNYEAQ (reference sequence). CDR3 sequence reads: CASSPFVTGEDTEAFF. CDR3 DNA sequence: TGTGCTAGCAGCCCTTTTGTCACAGGGGAGGACACTGAAGCTTTCTTT.

V gene TRBV6-6 combines with J gene TRBJ1-1; TRBD1 might be the D (6 bases). This CDR3 is built from 13 residues. Trimming stripped 6 bases from V and 4 bases from J, with 12 bases between. The germline V gene has CDR1 MNHNY and CDR2 SVGAGI (reference sequence). Written as DNA, the CDR3 is TGTGCCAGCAGCAACGCAGGGGCCACTGAAGCTTTCTTT. This codes for CASSNAGATEAFF.

The chain links TRBV5-1 to TRBJ2-5; D perhaps matches TRBD2 (6 bases). The length of the CDR3 is 12 residues. V was trimmed by 0 bases and J by 9 bases, leaving 9 bases between them. Per the germline V gene, CDR1 is SGHRS and CDR2 is YFSETQ. DNA of the CDR3: TGCGCCAGCAGCTTGGACGGCGGGGCCCAGTACTTC. It yields the protein CASSLDGGAQYF.

The J gene is TRBJ1-1, the V gene TRBV7-2, with a tentative D call TRBD1 (6 bases). From germline, CDR1 is SGHTA and CDR2 FQGNSA. The CDR3 covers 16 residues. V was trimmed by 5 bases and J by 0 bases, leaving 16 bases between them. This chain's CDR3 is CASSPSRQGMNTEAFF. The CDR3, as DNA: TGTGCCAGCAGCCCTTCGCGGCAGGGGATGAACACTGAAGCTTTCTTT.

V gene TRBV29-1 combines with J gene TRBJ1-6, with 8 bases aligning to TRBD1. The CDR3 contains 13 residues. With 5 bases clipped from V and 8 bases from J, the junction kept 5 bases outside the gene matches. CDR1 is SQVTM and CDR2 is ANQGSEA in the germline V gene. CDR3 bases: TGCAGCGTTCAAACAGGGGGTGATTCACCCCTCCACTTT. Amino acids: CSVQTGGDSPLHF. Based on the CDR3 plus reference TRBV29-1 and TRBJ1-6, the full variable domain is SAVISQKPSRDICQRGTSLTIQCQVDSQVTMMFWYRQQPGQSLTLIATANQGSEATYESGFVIDKFPISRPNLTFSTLTVSNMSPEDSSIYLCSVQTGGDSPLHFGNGTRLTVT.

This chain joins TRBV6-5 and TRBJ2-5; D is unresolved. In germline, CDR1 is MNHEY, CDR2 SVGAGI. V gave up 0 bases and J gave up 5 bases, with 13 bases separating them. The CDR3 runs to 15 residues. CDR3 DNA: TGTGCCAGCAGTTACTCCGCGGCAGTAAGGGAGACCCAGTACTTC. Translating it yields CASSYSAAVRETQYF.

V and J are TRBV28 and TRBJ1-5; the D gene is possibly TRBD1 (6 bases). V lost 2 bases, J lost 3 bases, and 8 bases lay in between. In germline, CDR1 is MDHEN, CDR2 SYDVKM. The CDR3 sequence is 14 residues long. The CDR3 DNA is TGTGCCAGCAGTTTAGCAGGGGACAATCAGCCCCAGCATTTT. Residues: CASSLAGDNQPQHF.

The CDR3 bases are TGTGCCAGCAGCCCCCCTCGGCAGGGGGCTTCGAATGAGCAGTTCTTC. The encoded protein is CASSPPRQGASNEQFF. The rearrangement links TRBV7-2 to TRBJ2-1; 8 positions agree with TRBD1. This CDR3 comprises 16 residues. Looked up from germline, CDR1 is SGHTA and CDR2 is FQGNSA. After removal of 5 bases from V and 7 bases from J, the junction contained 13 bases not matched to a gene.

This clone was found a few times. The chain carries TRBV6-5 and TRBJ1-2; 9 positions match TRBD1. Germline CDR1 and CDR2: MNHEY and SVGAGI. V trimming: 6 bases; J trimming: 8 bases; junction bases outside the gene matches: 7. CDR3 length equals 13 residues. In DNA, the CDR3 is TGTGCCAGCAGGACCGGGACAGGGCACGGCTACACCTTC. Protein product: CASRTGTGHGYTF.

The gene calls are TRBV5-5 and TRBJ2-3; 12 positions match TRBD2. There are 13 residues in the CDR3. V dropped 6 bases and J dropped 7; count of bases not matched to a gene: 3. Germline CDR1 and CDR2: SGHKS and YYEKEE (reference sequence). This CDR3 is CASKLAGGNTQYF. DNA of the CDR3: TGTGCCAGCAAACTAGCGGGGGGAAATACGCAGTATTTT. Together with reference TRBV5-5 and TRBJ2-3, the CDR3 gives the full variable domain: DAGVTQSPTHLIKTRGQQVTLRCSPISGHKSVSWYQQVLGQGPQFIFQYYEKEERGRGNFPDRFSARQFPNYSSELNVNALLLGDSALYLCASKLAGGNTQYFGPGTRLTVL.